This TCR beta chain came from a study of blood T cell repertoires in COVID-19. The germline V gene encodes CDR1 GTSNPN and CDR2 SVGIG (reference sequence). The CDR3 has 13 amino acids. V shed 4 bases and J 0 bases; nucleotides not matched to a gene: 0. Assay: immunoSEQ multiplex PCR; the TCRdb copy retains only in-frame clones and omits some. This sample has under 250,000 clones, with about three quarters found just once. V usage is TRBV30 and J usage is TRBJ2-3; 8 bases align to TRBD2. This clonotype was obtained from a woman in her 70s with acute or convalescent COVID-19. Sequenced sample: peripheral blood. The CDR3 bases are TGTGCCTGGACTAGCGGGAGCACAGATACGCAGTATTTT. It codes for CAWTSGSTDTQYF.